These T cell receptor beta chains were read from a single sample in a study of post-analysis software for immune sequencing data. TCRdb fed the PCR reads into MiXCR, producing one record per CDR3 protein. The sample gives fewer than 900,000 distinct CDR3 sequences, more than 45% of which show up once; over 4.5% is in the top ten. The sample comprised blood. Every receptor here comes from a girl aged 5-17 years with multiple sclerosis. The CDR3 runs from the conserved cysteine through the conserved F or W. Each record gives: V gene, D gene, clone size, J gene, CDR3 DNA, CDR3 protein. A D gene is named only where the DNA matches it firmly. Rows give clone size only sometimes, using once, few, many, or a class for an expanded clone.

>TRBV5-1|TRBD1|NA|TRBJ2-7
TGCGCCAGCAGCTTGGGTGGACAGGGGGCGCGACGGCCCTGGGACTACGAGCAGTACTTC
CASSLGGQGARRPWDYEQYF
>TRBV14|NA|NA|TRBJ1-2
TGTGCCAGCAGCCAGTTCTTTGGTGGCTACACCTTC
CASSQFFGGYTF
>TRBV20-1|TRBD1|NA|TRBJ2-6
TGCAGTGCTAGTGGACAGGCGAGCTCTGGGGCCAACGTCCGGACTTTC
CSASGQASSGANVRTF
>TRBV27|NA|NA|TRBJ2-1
TGTGCCAGCAGTTTGGCAGTTCTCAACTCCTACAATGAGCAGTTCTTC
CASSLAVLNSYNEQFF
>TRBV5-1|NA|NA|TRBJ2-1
TGCGCCAGCAGCCCTGGAGGTCTCAGGGGCTATGAGCAGTTCTTC
CASSPGGLRGYEQFF
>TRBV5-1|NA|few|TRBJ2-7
TGCGCCAGCAGCCCCCGGGAAGGCTATATGGAGCAGTACTTC
CASSPREGYMEQYF
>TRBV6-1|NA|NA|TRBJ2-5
TGTGCCAGCAGTGAGATTGGAGGGCAAGAGACCCAGTACTTC
CASSEIGGQETQYF
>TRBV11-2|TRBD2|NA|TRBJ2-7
TGTGCCAGCAGCGCCCGGACTAGCGGGAGCTCCTACGAGCAGTACTTC
CASSARTSGSSYEQYF
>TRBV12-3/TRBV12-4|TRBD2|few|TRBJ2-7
TGTGCCAGCAGTTTTTGGACTAGCGGTTACGAGCAGTACTTC
CASSFWTSGYEQYF
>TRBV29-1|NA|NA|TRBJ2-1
TGCAGCGTTTTAGAAGAGGAGCAGTTCTTC
CSVLEEEQFF
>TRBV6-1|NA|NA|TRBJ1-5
TGTGCCAGCAGTGAAGCCGGGGGGAGCAATCAGCCCCAGCATTTT
CASSEAGGSNQPQHF
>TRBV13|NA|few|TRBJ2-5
TGTGCCAGCAGACCAAACGGGGGATTCGGGGCCCAGTACTTC
CASRPNGGFGAQYF
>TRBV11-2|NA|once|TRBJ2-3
TGTGCCAGCAGCTTACAAATAGGGAGTCACGCCACGCAGTATTTT
CASSLQIGSHATQYF
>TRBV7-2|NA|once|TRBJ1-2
TGTGCCAGCAGCTTAGGGGACGGACATAACTATGGCTACACCTTC
CASSLGDGHNYGYTF
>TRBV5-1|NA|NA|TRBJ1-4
TGCGCCAGCAGCCCCTCCCCAGGGCCAGATGAAAAACTGTTTTTT
CASSPSPGPDEKLFF
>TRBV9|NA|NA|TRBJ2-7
TGTGCCAGCAGCACCCACGGAGGCCAGGACGAGCAGTACTTC
CASSTHGGQDEQYF
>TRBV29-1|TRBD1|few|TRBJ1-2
TGCAGCGTCCTGGACAGGGGCGCTCCCTCTAGCTATGGCTACACCTTC
CSVLDRGAPSSYGYTF
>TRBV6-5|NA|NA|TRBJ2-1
TGTGCCAGCAGCCCCAGCGGGTCACCTCGGAATGAGCAGTTCTTC
CASSPSGSPRNEQFF
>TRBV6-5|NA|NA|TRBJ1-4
TGTGCCACGGGAGGGCAAGAAAAACTGTTTTTT
CATGGQEKLFF
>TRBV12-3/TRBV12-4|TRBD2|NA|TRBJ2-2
TGTGCCAGCAGCTTTAAAGCGGGAGTGGCTGAAACCGGGGAGCTGTTTTTT
CASSFKAGVAETGELFF
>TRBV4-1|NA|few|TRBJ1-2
TGCGCCAGCAGCCAAGATGGGTCCCGCTATGGCTACACCTTC
CASSQDGSRYGYTF
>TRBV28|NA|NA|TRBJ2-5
TGTGCCAGCAGTTCCCCACGGGACACCCAAGAGACCCAGTACTTC
CASSSPRDTQETQYF
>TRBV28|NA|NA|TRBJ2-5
TGTGCCAGCAGCTACCGGGACTTGTGGGAGACCCAGTACTTC
CASSYRDLWETQYF
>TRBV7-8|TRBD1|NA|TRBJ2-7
TGTGCCAGCAGCTTCACAGGGGGCGCGTCCTACGAGCAGTACTTC
CASSFTGGASYEQYF
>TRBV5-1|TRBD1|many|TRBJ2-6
TGCGCCAGCAGCTTGGGGACAGGGGGCTCTGGGGCCAACGTCCTGACTTTC
CASSLGTGGSGANVLTF
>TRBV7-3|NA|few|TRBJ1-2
TGTGCCAGCAGCTTAAAGGGCGACCCTTACTATGGCTACACCTTC
CASSLKGDPYYGYTF